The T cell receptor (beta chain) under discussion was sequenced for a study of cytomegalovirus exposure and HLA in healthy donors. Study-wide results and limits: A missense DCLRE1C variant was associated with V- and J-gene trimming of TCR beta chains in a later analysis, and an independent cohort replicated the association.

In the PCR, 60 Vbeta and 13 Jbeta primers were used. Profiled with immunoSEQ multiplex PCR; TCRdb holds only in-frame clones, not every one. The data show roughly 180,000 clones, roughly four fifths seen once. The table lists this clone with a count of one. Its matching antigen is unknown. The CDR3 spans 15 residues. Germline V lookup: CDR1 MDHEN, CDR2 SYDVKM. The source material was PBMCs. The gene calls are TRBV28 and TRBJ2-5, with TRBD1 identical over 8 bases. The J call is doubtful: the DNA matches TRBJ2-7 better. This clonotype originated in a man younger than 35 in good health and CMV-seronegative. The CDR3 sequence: CASSLTGQDFYEQYF. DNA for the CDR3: TGTGCCAGCAGTTTAACGGGACAGGATTTCTACGAGCAGTACTTC.